These T cell receptor beta chains were read from a single sample in a study of shared clonotypes between healthy human individuals. TCRdb keeps only in-frame clones here, not all; method: immunoSEQ multiplex PCR. The sample carries around 510,000 clones, roughly 95% recorded once. Sequenced material: naive CD4+ T cells sorted from blood. Receptor source: a woman aged 25 to 39 in good health. CDR3s include the opening cysteine and the closing phenylalanine or tryptophan. D genes are given only for firm matches. Clone size appears in some rows only: once, few, many, or a class for an expanded clone.

CDR3 DNA | CDR3 protein | V gene | D gene | J gene | clone size
TGTGCCAGCAGCGTTAGGTACACCGGGGAGCTGTTTTTT | CASSVRYTGELFF | TRBV9 | - | TRBJ2-2 | -
TGTCGAAGGGGGGAGGTGGTAGAGTGGACTGAAGCTTTCTTT | CRRGEVVEWTEAFF | TRBV21-1 | - | TRBJ1-1 | -
TGTGCCAGCAGCGTAGTATCAGGGGTCAGCAATGAGCAGTTCTTC | CASSVVSGVSNEQFF | TRBV9 | - | TRBJ2-1 | -
TGTGCCATCAAGGGACACGGATTCTACGAGCAGTACTTC | CAIKGHGFYEQYF | TRBV10-3 | - | TRBJ2-7 | -
TGCGCCAGCAGCCGGGGACAGGGGTACGAGCAGTACTTC | CASSRGQGYEQYF | TRBV4-1 | TRBD1 | TRBJ2-7 | -
TGCGCCAGCAGCCAAGTCGGAGGAGGAGGGGAGCAGTACTTC | CASSQVGGGGEQYF | TRBV4-1 | - | TRBJ2-7 | -
TGTGTCAGAAGCTTAGGTGCCCCGGGACAGGGCTACGAGCAGTACTTC | CVRSLGAPGQGYEQYF | TRBV7-5 | - | TRBJ2-7 | -
TGTGCCAGCAGCCTCGTGAGGGAGAATGAGCAGTTCTTC | CASSLVRENEQFF | TRBV5-8 | - | TRBJ2-1 | -
TGTGCCAGTAGTATGGAGCGATACCCTAATCAGCCCCAGCATTTT | CASSMERYPNQPQHF | TRBV19 | - | TRBJ1-5 | -
TGTGCCAGTACCGAGGGCACCGGGGCCAACGTCCTGACTTTC | CASTEGTGANVLTF | TRBV19 | - | TRBJ2-6 | -
TGTGCCAGTAGTATGTGGGGGAATGAGCAGTTCTTC | CASSMWGNEQFF | TRBV19 | - | TRBJ2-1 | -
TGTGCCAGTAGTACAACCGGGACAGGGGCAACTGAAGCTTTCTTT | CASSTTGTGATEAFF | TRBV19 | TRBD1 | TRBJ1-1 | -
TGTGCCAGCAGTTCTCAAGGGGGCCTGGGGAGCACTGAAGCTTTCTTT | CASSSQGGLGSTEAFF | TRBV27 | TRBD1 | TRBJ1-1 | -
TGTGCCAGCAGTAATGGAGCGGCTAACAATGAGCAGTTCTTC | CASSNGAANNEQFF | TRBV28 | - | TRBJ2-1 | -
TGTGCCAGCACAAACCGGCTAGCGGGACAAGAGACCCAGTACTTC | CASTNRLAGQETQYF | TRBV2 | TRBD2 | TRBJ2-5 | -
TGTGCCAGCAGCAGCTACACGAACTACGAGCAGTACTTC | CASSSYTNYEQYF | TRBV5-4 | - | TRBJ2-7 | -
TGTGCCAGCAGCCGGGGAGGACGGGCTTTCTTT | CASSRGGRAFF | TRBV11-2 | - | TRBJ1-1 | -
TGCGCCAGCAGCTTGGTAACGGGAGGGACTGAAGCTTTCTTT | CASSLVTGGTEAFF | TRBV5-1 | - | TRBJ1-1 | few
TGTGCCAGCAGTTTCGGACAATCATCCACCGAGACCCAGTACTTC | CASSFGQSSTETQYF | TRBV28 | - | TRBJ2-5 | -
TGTGCCAGCAGTTTACTAGCGGGAGTTACAGATACGCAGTATTTT | CASSLLAGVTDTQYF | TRBV27 | TRBD2 | TRBJ2-3 | -
TGTGCCAGTAGTACCGACGCCGAATGGAACTATGGCTACACCTTC | CASSTDAEWNYGYTF | TRBV19 | - | TRBJ1-2 | few
TGTGCCAGATCCTCTACCGGGACTAGTAATGAGCAGTTCTTC | CARSSTGTSNEQFF | TRBV2 | TRBD2 | TRBJ2-1 | -
TGTGCCAGCAGTCCCTCCGGGTCCGGGGACACTGAAGCTTTCTTT | CASSPSGSGDTEAFF | TRBV28 | - | TRBJ1-1 | -
TGTGCCAGCAGCCCCCGACTAACCTACACAGATACGCAGTATTTT | CASSPRLTYTDTQYF | TRBV9 | - | TRBJ2-3 | -
TGTGCCAGCAGCTTAGACAGACTAGCGGGATCTAATGAGCAGTTCTTC | CASSLDRLAGSNEQFF | TRBV5-6 | TRBD2 | TRBJ2-1 | -
TGTGCCAGCAGCTTATACCCCGTATTTGGTAGCGGGTCCCAAGAGACCCAGTACTTC | CASSLYPVFGSGSQETQYF | TRBV7-2 | TRBD2 | TRBJ2-5 | -
TGTGCCAGCAGTGAAACATTCAGCGGGGATGAGCAGTTCTTC | CASSETFSGDEQFF | TRBV2 | TRBD2 | TRBJ2-1 | -
TGTGCCAGCAGCTGGGGGGCCATCAGTCCTGAAGCTTTCTTT | CASSWGAISPEAFF | TRBV6-5 | - | TRBJ1-1 | -
TGTGCCTGGAGTGATGGACAGGGATTAGGTCAGCCCCAGCATTTT | CAWSDGQGLGQPQHF | TRBV30 | TRBD1 | TRBJ1-5 | -
TGTGCCAGCAAATTGGGGGTTGCCCAGTACTTC | CASKLGVAQYF | TRBV28 | - | TRBJ2-5 | -
TGTGCCAGCATATCTGGACAGAGCTACGAGCAGTACTTC | CASISGQSYEQYF | TRBV6-1 | - | TRBJ2-7 | -
TGTGCCAGCAGTTTCGGAGGGAGAGGGAACGAGCAGTACTTC | CASSFGGRGNEQYF | TRBV28 | - | TRBJ2-7 | -
TGTGCCAGCATGGGGGCAGGATATTCCTACAATGAGCAGTTCTTC | CASMGAGYSYNEQFF | TRBV28 | - | TRBJ2-1 | once
TGTGCCAGCAGGCGCCTCGGCGGGTCCTACGAGCAGTACTTC | CASRRLGGSYEQYF | TRBV2 | - | TRBJ2-7 | -
TGTGCCACCAGGTCTGGAGATTATGACTACGAGCAGTACTTC | CATRSGDYDYEQYF | TRBV10-3 | - | TRBJ2-7 | few
TGTGCCAGCAGTTTACGGGGGTTAGGATATTTC | CASSLRGLGYF | TRBV28 | - | TRBJ2-7 | -
TGTGCCAGCTCAGCCGGGACTAGAGAAGAGAGGCAGTATTTT | CASSAGTREERQYF | TRBV18 | TRBD2 | TRBJ2-3 | once
TGTGCCAGCAGCTTAGTAGCCGGGCGGGCCTACAATGAGCAGTTCTTC | CASSLVAGRAYNEQFF | TRBV7-9 | - | TRBJ2-1 | -
TGTGCCAGCAGTGAAGTAGGGGCCAACTATGGCTACACCTTC | CASSEVGANYGYTF | TRBV2 | - | TRBJ1-2 | -
TGCGCCAGCAGCTTGGTTTCCGGGAGGGCGTACAATGAGCAGTTCTTC | CASSLVSGRAYNEQFF | TRBV5-1 | TRBD2 | TRBJ2-1 | -
TGTGCCAGCAGCACCGGGACACCCGCAACTAATGAAAAACTGTTTTTT | CASSTGTPATNEKLFF | TRBV13 | - | TRBJ1-4 | -
TGTGCCAGCAGCTTAGGAGGGACTAGCGGCCCCAGCACAGATACGCAGTATTTT | CASSLGGTSGPSTDTQYF | TRBV7-2 | TRBD2 | TRBJ2-3 | -
TGTGCCAGCAGTTCTCCACCGGGACAGGGGGACTCCTACGAGCAGTACTTC | CASSSPPGQGDSYEQYF | TRBV7-9 | TRBD1 | TRBJ2-7 | -
TGTGCCAGCAGTGAATTCAGTAGCGGGAACTACGCAGGAGGGGAAAAAGAGACCCAGTACTTC | CASSEFSSGNYAGGEKETQYF | TRBV6-1 | TRBD2 | TRBJ2-5 | -
TGCGCCAGCAGCCGAACAGGGAAAAGCTCCTACAATGAGCAGTTCTTC | CASSRTGKSSYNEQFF | TRBV4-1 | - | TRBJ2-1 | -
TGTGCCAGCACCAGCCCCGGACAGGGAGAGACCCAGTACTTC | CASTSPGQGETQYF | TRBV28 | TRBD1 | TRBJ2-5 | -
TGTGCCAGCAGCTTGGGGACTAGCGGGAGGGCCATGGGGTACGAGCAGTACTTC | CASSLGTSGRAMGYEQYF | TRBV5-4 | TRBD2 | TRBJ2-7 | -
TGTGCCAGCAGTTTGTCCGGGACAGGGGGTTACTACGAGCAGTACTTC | CASSLSGTGGYYEQYF | TRBV28 | TRBD1 | TRBJ2-7 | -
TGTGCCACCAGCAGAGATTGGGCCCAACCCTCCCGGACAGATACGCAGTATTTT | CATSRDWAQPSRTDTQYF | TRBV15 | - | TRBJ2-3 | -
TGCGCCAGCAGCCAAGGATATCCGGGACAGGGGTTTAACACTGAAGCTTTCTTT | CASSQGYPGQGFNTEAFF | TRBV4-1 | TRBD1 | TRBJ1-1 | -
TGTGCCAGTAGTCCAACCGACAGGGGGCTGGGGTCACCCCTCCACTTT | CASSPTDRGLGSPLHF | TRBV19 | TRBD1 | TRBJ1-6 | -
TGTGCCAGCAGCATAGGACAGACAGATACGCAGTATTTT | CASSIGQTDTQYF | TRBV11-3 | - | TRBJ2-3 | -
TGCGCCAGCAGTAAAGCGGGAGAAATGAATGAGCAGTTCTTC | CASSKAGEMNEQFF | TRBV10-1 | TRBD2 | TRBJ2-1 | -
TGCGCCAGCAGTTTCGTTTCTAGCGGCCAAGAGACCCAGTACTTC | CASSFVSSGQETQYF | TRBV5-1 | TRBD2 | TRBJ2-5 | -